This T cell receptor beta chain was recorded in a study of blood T cell repertoires in COVID-19. CDR3 size: 14 residues. Trimming cost V 3 bases and J 3 bases, with 12 bases left between them. Germline V gene sequence: CDR1 DFQATT, CDR2 SNEGSKA (reference sequence). Method: immunoSEQ multiplex PCR; TCRdb's copy keeps in-frame clones and lacks some. The data hold around 300,000 clones, with 80% to 90% observed a single time. Material for sequencing was peripheral blood. The rearrangement joins TRBV20-1 to TRBJ2-1, with D possibly matching TRBD2 (5 bases). The receptor was derived from a woman aged 30 to 39 with active or convalescent COVID-19. CDR3 residues: CSASSLADYNEQFF. CDR3 bases: TGCAGTGCTAGTTCGCTAGCCGACTACAATGAGCAGTTCTTC.